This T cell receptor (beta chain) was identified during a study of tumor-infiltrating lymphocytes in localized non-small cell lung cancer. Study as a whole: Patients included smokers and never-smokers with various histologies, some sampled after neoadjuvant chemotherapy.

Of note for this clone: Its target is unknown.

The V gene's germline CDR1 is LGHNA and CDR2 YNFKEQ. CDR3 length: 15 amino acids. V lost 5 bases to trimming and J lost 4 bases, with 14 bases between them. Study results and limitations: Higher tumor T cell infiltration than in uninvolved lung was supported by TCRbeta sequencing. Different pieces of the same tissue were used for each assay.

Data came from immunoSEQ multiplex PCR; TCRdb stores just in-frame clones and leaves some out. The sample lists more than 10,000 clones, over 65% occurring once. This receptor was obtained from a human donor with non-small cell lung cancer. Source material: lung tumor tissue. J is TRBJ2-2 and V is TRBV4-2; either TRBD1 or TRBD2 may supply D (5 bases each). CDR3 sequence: CASSDSEGTTGELFF. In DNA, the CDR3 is TGTGCCAGCAGCGACAGCGAGGGAACCACCGGGGAGCTGTTTTTT.